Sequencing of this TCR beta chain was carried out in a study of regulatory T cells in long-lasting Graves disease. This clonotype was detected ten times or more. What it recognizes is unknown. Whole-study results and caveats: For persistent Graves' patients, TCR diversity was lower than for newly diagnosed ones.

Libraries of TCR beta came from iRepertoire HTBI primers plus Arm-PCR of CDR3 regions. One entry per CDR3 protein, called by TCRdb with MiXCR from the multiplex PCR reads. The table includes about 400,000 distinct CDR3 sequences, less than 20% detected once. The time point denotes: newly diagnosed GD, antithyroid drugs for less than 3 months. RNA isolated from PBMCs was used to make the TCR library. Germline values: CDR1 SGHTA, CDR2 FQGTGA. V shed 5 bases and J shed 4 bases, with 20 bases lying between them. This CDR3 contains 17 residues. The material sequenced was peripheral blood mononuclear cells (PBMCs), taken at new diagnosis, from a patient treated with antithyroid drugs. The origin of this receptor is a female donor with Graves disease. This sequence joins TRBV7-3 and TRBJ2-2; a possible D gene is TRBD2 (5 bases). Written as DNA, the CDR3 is TGTGCCAGCAGCCCGAGAGGGCCCGCCATTGGCACCGGGGAGCTGTTTTTT. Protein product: CASSPRGPAIGTGELFF.